These 4 T cell receptor beta chains share one sample of origin, sequenced in a study of molecular identifiers for immune sequencing clone quantification. MiXCR, run by TCRdb on the PCR reads, gives a single entry per CDR3 protein. The table lists about 510,000 distinct CDR3 sequences, around 21% of them singletons. Source material: naive CD8+ T cells from blood, with Jurkat cell RNA spiked in. The subset denotes: FACS-sorted CD8+CD4-CCR7+CD45RA+ naive T cells. The origin of the receptors is a human donor in good health. Some libraries in this study had Jurkat cell RNA spiked in.

This clonotype was seen at least ten times. The rearrangement uses TRBV20-1 and TRBJ1-1; D gene ambiguous. The V gene's germline CDR1 is DFQATT and CDR2 SNEGSKA (reference sequence). V lost 0 bases to trimming and J lost 5 bases, with 16 bases between them. The CDR3 covers 15 residues. The CDR3 nucleotides are TGCAGTGCTAGAGAATTCGTGGCGCTTCGGACTGAAGCTTTCTTT. Its translation is CSAREFVALRTEAFF.

In its sample, this clonotype was seen a few times. This chain connects TRBV6-5 to TRBJ1-2, with D hard to call. V was clipped by 5 bases and J by 7 bases, with 14 bases between them. This CDR3 has 13 amino acids. Germline V lookup: CDR1 MNHEY, CDR2 SVGAGI. In DNA form, the CDR3 reads TGTGCCAGCAGTCCTCACCAGGCTGTTGGCTACACCTTC. This codes for CASSPHQAVGYTF.

The CDR3 DNA is TGTGCCAGCAGCCCCCAGGAGTCAGCGTGGAACTCCTACGAGCAGTACTTC. Its protein is CASSPQESAWNSYEQYF. The V call is TRBV3-1, the J call TRBJ2-7; D gene ambiguous. This CDR3 spans 17 amino acids. Per germline, CDR1 LGHDT and CDR2 YNNKEL (reference sequence). The V gene lost 4 bases and the J gene lost 0 bases, with 19 bases spanning the gap.

A note on this clonotype: One base away lies a much larger clone, so this may be a sequencing read error. V and J are TRBV7-2 and TRBJ1-6; tentative D call: TRBD1 (5 bases). The V gene lost 5 bases and the J gene lost 0 bases, with 14 bases spanning the gap. This CDR3 region has 17 residues. Germline V lookup: CDR1 SGHTA, CDR2 FQGNSA. The CDR3 nucleotides are TGTGCCAGCAGCGAGGTTGGGGCGGTCTCCTATAATTCACCCCTCCACTTT. Translated: CASSEVGAVSYNSPLHF.